The T cell receptor (beta chain) under discussion was sequenced for a study of PD-1 blockade in mismatch repair-deficient tumors. Study conclusions and caveats: Rapid post-treatment expansion, then contraction, generally preceding radiologic response, marked tumor-resident clones.

The germline V gene has CDR1 WSHSY and CDR2 SAAADI. Trimming left V 7 bases short and J 9 bases short, with 13 bases between. This CDR3 region has 12 residues. Repertoires were generated with immunoSEQ multiplex PCR, while TCRdb's copy carries only in-frame clones and drops some. The repertoire holds about 120,000 clones, with around 80% as singletons. This clone turned up a few times. What it binds is not known. The sample holds other DNA sequences that translate to the same CDR3. The clonotype originates from an adult with mismatch repair-deficient cancer. Sequencing was performed on peripheral blood, taken approximately 60 weeks after starting pembrolizumab. The rearrangement links TRBV10-2 to TRBJ2-1, with D uncertain. CDR3 loop: CASKEGLGEQFF. CDR3 bases: TGCGCCAGCAAGGAAGGGTTAGGTGAGCAGTTCTTC.